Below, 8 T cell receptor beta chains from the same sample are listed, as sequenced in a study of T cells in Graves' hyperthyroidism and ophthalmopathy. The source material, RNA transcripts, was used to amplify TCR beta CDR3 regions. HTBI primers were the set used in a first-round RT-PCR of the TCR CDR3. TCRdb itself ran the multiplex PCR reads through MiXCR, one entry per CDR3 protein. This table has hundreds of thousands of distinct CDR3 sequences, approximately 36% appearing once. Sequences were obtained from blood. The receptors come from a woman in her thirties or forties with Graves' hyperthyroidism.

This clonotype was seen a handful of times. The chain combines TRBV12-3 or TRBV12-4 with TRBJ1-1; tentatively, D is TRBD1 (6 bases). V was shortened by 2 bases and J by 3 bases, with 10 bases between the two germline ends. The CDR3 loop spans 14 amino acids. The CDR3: CASSLSGGHTEAFF. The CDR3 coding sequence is TGTGCCAGCAGTTTATCCGGGGGCCACACTGAAGCTTTCTTT.

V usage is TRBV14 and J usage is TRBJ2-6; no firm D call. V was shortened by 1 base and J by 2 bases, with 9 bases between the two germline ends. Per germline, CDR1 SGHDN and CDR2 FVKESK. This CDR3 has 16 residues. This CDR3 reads CASSQGLGTGANVLTF. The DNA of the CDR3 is TGTGCCAGCAGCCAAGGTCTCGGTACTGGGGCCAACGTCCTGACTTTC.

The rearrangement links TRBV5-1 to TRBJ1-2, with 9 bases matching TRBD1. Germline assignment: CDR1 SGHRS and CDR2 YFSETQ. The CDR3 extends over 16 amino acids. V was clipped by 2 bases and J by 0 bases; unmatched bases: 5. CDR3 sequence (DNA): TGCGCCAGCAGCTTTGGACAGGGGCTAGCTAACTATGGCTACACCTTC. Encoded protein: CASSFGQGLANYGYTF.

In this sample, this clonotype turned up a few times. The CDR3: CASRTRVSLEQYF. The CDR3 DNA reads TGTGCCAGCAGGACTAGGGTGAGTCTCGAGCAGTACTTC. This sequence joins TRBV7-2 and TRBJ2-7; possible D gene TRBD2, 6 bases. Trimming cost V 6 bases and J 6 bases, with 15 bases left between them. Germline lookup yields CDR1 SGHTA and CDR2 FQGNSA. The CDR3 totals 13 residues.

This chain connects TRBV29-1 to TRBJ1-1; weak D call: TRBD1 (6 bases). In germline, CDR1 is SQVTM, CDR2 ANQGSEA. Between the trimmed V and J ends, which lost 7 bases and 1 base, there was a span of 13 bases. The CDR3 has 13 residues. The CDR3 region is CSGGAGGNTEAFF. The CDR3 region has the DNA TGCAGCGGGGGGGCCGGGGGGAACACTGAAGCTTTCTTT.

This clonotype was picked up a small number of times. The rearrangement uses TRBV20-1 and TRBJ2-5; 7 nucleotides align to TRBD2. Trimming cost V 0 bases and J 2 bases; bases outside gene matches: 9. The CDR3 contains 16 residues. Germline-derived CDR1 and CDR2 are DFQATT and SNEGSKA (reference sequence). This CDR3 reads CSARDLERGTQETQYF. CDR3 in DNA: TGCAGTGCTAGAGATTTGGAGCGGGGTACACAAGAGACCCAGTACTTC.

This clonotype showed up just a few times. The DNA of the CDR3 is TGTGCCAGCAGCTTAACTTCGACAGGGCCCAATCAGCCCCAGCATTTT. As protein: CASSLTSTGPNQPQHF. The chain is built from TRBV7-2 and TRBJ1-5; 7 nucleotides align to TRBD1. The CDR3 sequence is 16 residues long. Germline V gives CDR1 SGHTA, CDR2 FQGNSA. V was pared by 2 bases and J by 3 bases, with 7 bases of the junction left unmatched.

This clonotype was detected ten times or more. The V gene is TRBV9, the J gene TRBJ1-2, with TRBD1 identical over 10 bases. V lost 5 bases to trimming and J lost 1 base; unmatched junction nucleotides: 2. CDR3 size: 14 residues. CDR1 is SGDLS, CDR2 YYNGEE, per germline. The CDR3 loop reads CASSRDRGNYGYTF. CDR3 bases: TGTGCCAGCAGTCGGGACAGGGGTAACTATGGCTACACCTTC.